One sample yielded the 28 T cell receptor beta chains listed below, sequenced in a study of response to subunit inactivated influenza vaccine. MiXCR, applied by TCRdb to the RT-PCR reads, yields one record per CDR3 protein. Of over 400,000 distinct CDR3 sequences in the sample, approximately 9.9% are singletons; the top ten hold about 12%. The material sequenced was PBMCs from blood, taken 40 to 50 days after vaccination. Receptors were obtained from a man in his forties or fifties who received an inactivated influenza vaccine.

The chain links TRBV24-1 to TRBJ2-5; perhaps TRBD1 as D (6 bases). V lost 3 bases and J 0 bases, leaving 13 bases between the germline ends. Per the germline V gene, CDR1 is KGHDR and CDR2 is SFDVKD. The length of the CDR3 is 16 residues. The CDR3 nucleotides are TGTGCCACCAGTGATCCCCTCGACAGGAACCAAGAGACCCAGTACTTC. This codes for CATSDPLDRNQETQYF.

This clonotype has ten or more counts. The rearrangement joins TRBV7-9 to TRBJ2-7; TRBD1 agrees at 7 bases. Germline lookup yields CDR1 SEHNR and CDR2 FQNEAQ (reference sequence). The ends lost 10 bases at V and 8 bases at J; junction bases unmatched: 17. This CDR3 has 14 residues. The CDR3 loop reads CAIEGAGSKFKQYF. The DNA for the CDR3 is TGTGCCATCGAGGGGGCAGGGTCTAAGTTTAAGCAGTACTTC.

This clonotype has at least ten counts. The genes are TRBV7-9 and TRBJ1-3, with D possibly TRBD1 on 6 matching bases. The CDR3 spans 14 residues. Per the germline V gene, CDR1 is SEHNR and CDR2 is FQNEAQ (reference sequence). Trimming cost V 2 bases and J 4 bases, with 9 bases left between them. The DNA for the CDR3 is TGTGCCAGCAGCTTAACGACAGGAGGAAACACCATATATTTT. It yields the protein CASSLTTGGNTIYF.

V is TRBV27 and J is TRBJ2-7; TRBD1 is a possible D gene (6 bases). V lost 1 base and J lost 2, with 18 bases in between. In germline, CDR1 is MNHEY, CDR2 SMNVEV (reference sequence). The CDR3 runs 17 residues. CDR3 nucleotides: TGTGCCAGCAGTTTATATAAGGGGGTAGCTGACCCCTACGAGCAGTACTTC. This gives the protein CASSLYKGVADPYEQYF.

The chain combines TRBV20-1 with TRBJ2-5; TRBD1 matches 8 bases. CDR1 and CDR2 (germline): DFQATT, SNEGSKA (reference sequence). Trimming took 2 bases from V and 5 from J; bases not matched to a gene: 7. The CDR3 extends over 14 amino acids. CDR3 amino acids: CSARTQGAWETQYF. The CDR3 nucleotides are TGCAGTGCTAGAACCCAGGGGGCTTGGGAGACCCAGTACTTC.

The chain recombines TRBV3-1 with TRBJ2-5, with a possible D match to TRBD1 (6 bases). V lost 0 bases and J lost 0, with 23 bases in between. This CDR3 comprises 20 residues. Germline V gene lookup returns CDR1 LGHDT and CDR2 YNNKEL (reference sequence). The CDR3 reads CASSQDRGSPGQVYQETQYF. DNA of the CDR3: TGTGCCAGCAGCCAAGATAGGGGATCACCGGGACAAGTGTACCAAGAGACCCAGTACTTC.

This clonotype was counted a few times. J is TRBJ2-1 and V is TRBV20-1; 11 bases align to TRBD2. J gave up 3 bases and V 1 base, and 14 bases lay outside the gene matches. CDR1 and CDR2 from the germline V gene are DFQATT and SNEGSKA (reference sequence). There are 19 residues in the CDR3. The CDR3 DNA sequence: TGCAGTGCTAGAGGCCCAACTAGCGGGAGCATTTATGACTACAATGAGCAGTTCTTC. The encoded protein is CSARGPTSGSIYDYNEQFF.

The chain is built from TRBV7-8 and TRBJ2-7; 9 positions match TRBD1. Germline V CDR1 and CDR2: SGHVS, FQNEAQ. The CDR3 length is 19 residues. The CDR3 nucleotides read TGTTGCAGCAGCTTATTATCCGGGACAGGGACCTTCCAGTCCTACGAGCAGTACTTC. Residues: CCSSLLSGTGTFQSYEQYF.

This clonotype is medium-sized in the sample. The rearrangement joins TRBV7-2 to TRBJ1-1; D remains ambiguous. Germline values: CDR1 SGHTA, CDR2 FQGNSA. V lost 1 base and J 1 base, leaving 10 bases between the germline ends. This CDR3 spans 15 amino acids. CDR3 DNA: TGTGCCAGCAGCTTAGTTGGAGGGAGGAACACTGAAGCTTTCTTT. Translated, it gives CASSLVGGRNTEAFF.

This clonotype occurred a few times. The chain links TRBV28 to TRBJ2-7, with 8 bases that match TRBD1. Germline CDR1 is MDHEN and CDR2 is SYDVKM. This CDR3 contains 15 residues. V trimming: 3 bases; J trimming: 0 bases; junction bases outside the gene matches: 4. The CDR3 reads CASSLIGQGSYEQYF. Here the CDR3 DNA reads TGTGCCAGCAGTTTGATAGGACAGGGCTCCTACGAGCAGTACTTC.

The table lists this clonotype with many counts. The CDR3 DNA reads TGTGCCAGTGACAGGTCGGGGTCCTACGAGCAGTACTTC. Translating gives CASDRSGSYEQYF. This chain links TRBV28 with TRBJ2-7; D perhaps matches TRBD1 (6 bases). The CDR3 is 13 residues long. The V end lost 9 bases, the J end lost 1 base, and 13 bases lay between the germline ends. Germline values: CDR1 MDHEN, CDR2 SYDVKM.

V usage is TRBV5-6 and J usage is TRBJ2-4, with D unclear. Per the germline V gene, CDR1 is SGHDT and CDR2 is YYEEEE. Trimming removed 0 bases at V and 8 bases at J, with 12 bases between. CDR3 size: 14 residues. The CDR3 coding sequence is TGTGCCAGCAGCTTGGCGGATCATGGGCACATTCAGTACTTC. This translates into CASSLADHGHIQYF.

The V call is TRBV27, the J call TRBJ2-7; D possibly matches TRBD1 or TRBD2 (5 bases each). From germline, CDR1 is MNHEY and CDR2 SMNVEV (reference sequence). The CDR3 spans 15 residues. V lost 2 bases to trimming and J lost 2 bases, with 13 bases between them. The CDR3 spells CASSLTGTRPYEQYF. Written as DNA, the CDR3 is TGTGCCAGCAGTTTAACCGGGACGCGTCCCTACGAGCAGTACTTC.

This clonotype was detected many times. The rearrangement joins TRBV9 to TRBJ2-3; 8 bases line up with TRBD2. The V gene's germline CDR1 is SGDLS and CDR2 YYNGEE. V shed 0 bases and J 6 bases; nucleotides not matched to a gene: 3. There are 14 residues in the CDR3. The CDR3 region has the DNA TGTGCCAGCAGCGTAGTCGGCGGGAGGGATACGCAGTATTTT. Translating it yields CASSVVGGRDTQYF. Filled out from reference TRBV9 and TRBJ2-3, the complete variable domain reads DSGVTQTPKHLITATGQRVTLRCSPRSGDLSVYWYQQSLDQGLQFLIQYYNGEERAKGNILERFSAQQFPDLHSELNLSSLELGDSALYFCASSVVGGRDTQYFGPGTRLTVL.

In this sample, this clonotype turned up many times. V gene TRBV24-1 combines with J gene TRBJ1-5; 9 bases line up with TRBD1. Germline V gives CDR1 KGHDR, CDR2 SFDVKD. The CDR3 loop spans 13 amino acids. V trimming: 9 bases; J trimming: 8 bases; junction bases outside the gene matches: 7. Here the CDR3 reads CATSTGGSKPQHF. The DNA of the CDR3 is TGTGCCACCTCGACAGGGGGATCGAAGCCCCAGCATTTT.

This clonotype was seen more than once but under ten times. V usage is TRBV20-1 and J usage is TRBJ1-1, with 9 bases matching TRBD1. V was clipped by 0 bases and J by 6 bases; unmatched bases: 8. The V gene's germline CDR1 is DFQATT and CDR2 SNEGSKA (reference sequence). The CDR3 consists of 15 residues. CDR3 sequence reads: CSARDLDRGVSEAFF. As DNA, the CDR3 is TGCAGTGCTAGAGATCTCGACAGGGGGGTCTCTGAAGCTTTCTTT.

This clonotype was observed a single time. The chain has TRBV5-1 and TRBJ2-2; 7 bases agree with TRBD1. The J segment lost 4 bases and the V segment lost 0 bases, leaving 6 bases of the junction unmatched. There are 16 residues in the CDR3. Germline assignment: CDR1 SGHRS and CDR2 YFSETQ. The CDR3 is CASSLDRDSPTGELFF. CDR3 sequence (DNA): TGCGCCAGCAGCTTGGACCGGGACAGCCCCACCGGGGAGCTGTTTTTT.

This rearrangement joins TRBV7-2 to TRBJ1-2, with D possibly being TRBD1 (6 bases). This CDR3 contains 14 residues. V was clipped by 5 bases and J by 8 bases, with 18 bases between them. CDR1 and CDR2 (germline): SGHTA, FQGNSA. The CDR3 DNA is TGTGCCAGCAGCCCCCGCGGGGGCAAAGGAGGCTACACCTTC. It specifies CASSPRGGKGGYTF.

This clonotype was seen a handful of times. This chain links TRBV15 with TRBJ1-5; D gene uncertain. Germline V lookup: CDR1 LNHNV, CDR2 YYDKDF (reference sequence). The CDR3 has 14 residues. With 0 bases removed from V and 5 bases from J, the gap between germline ends came to 8 bases. The CDR3 DNA reads TGTGCCACCAGCAGAGATCGAGTCCATCAGCCCCAGCATTTT. Its translation: CATSRDRVHQPQHF.

This clonotype was seen a few times. V usage is TRBV15 and J usage is TRBJ2-1, with 10 bases that match TRBD2. With 1 base clipped from V and 9 bases from J, the junction kept 12 bases outside the gene matches. Germline V lookup: CDR1 LNHNV, CDR2 YYDKDF (reference sequence). CDR3 length equals 17 residues. CDR3 sequence reads: CATSRGGAVAGGGEQFF. The CDR3 DNA follows: TGTGCCACCAGCAGAGGGGGTGCCGTAGCGGGAGGAGGTGAGCAGTTCTTC.

V usage is TRBV18 and J usage is TRBJ2-4; D remains ambiguous. CDR3 length: 13 amino acids. In germline, CDR1 is KGHSH, CDR2 LQKENI. The ends were cut back, 5 bases at V and 0 bases at J, with 5 bases in the middle. This chain's CDR3 is CASSAQAKNIQYF. For the CDR3, the DNA is TGTGCCAGCTCAGCCCAAGCCAAAAACATTCAGTACTTC.

This clonotype was recorded many times. CDR3 bases: TGTGCCAGCAGTGACAAGGATAACTATGGCTACACCTTC. It specifies CASSDKDNYGYTF. This chain joins TRBV6-2 or TRBV6-3 and TRBJ1-2; no definite D call. The CDR3 has 13 amino acids. Looked up from germline, CDR1 is MNHEY and CDR2 is SVGEGT. V lost 5 bases, J lost 1 base, and 8 bases lay in between.

This clonotype has more than one count but fewer than ten. The CDR3 region has the DNA TGTGCCACCAGCAGAGAACTAGGTTGGGGCACCGGGGAGCTGTTTTTT. This encodes CATSRELGWGTGELFF. This chain connects TRBV15 to TRBJ2-2; D perhaps matches TRBD2 (5 bases). The germline gives CDR1 LNHNV, CDR2 YYDKDF (reference sequence). The ends were cut back, 0 bases at V and 4 bases at J, with 12 bases in the middle. This CDR3 is built from 16 residues.

This clonotype was seen a handful of times. The gene calls are TRBV4-2 and TRBJ1-1; D call uncertain. Germline-derived CDR1 and CDR2 are LGHNA and YNFKEQ. This CDR3 is built from 14 residues. The V end lost 3 bases, the J end lost 6 bases, and 14 bases lay between the germline ends. CDR3 in amino acids: CASSHSTLTPEAFF. In DNA form, the CDR3 reads TGTGCCAGCAGCCATTCTACGCTGACCCCTGAAGCTTTCTTT.

In its sample, this clonotype was seen many times. The chain couples TRBV28 to TRBJ2-2, with D perhaps given as TRBD1 or TRBD2 (6 bases each). Germline V lookup: CDR1 MDHEN, CDR2 SYDVKM. This CDR3 spans 16 amino acids. V was clipped by 7 bases and J by 2 bases, with 17 bases between them. For the CDR3, the DNA is TGTGCCAGCAAAGGGGGAGAGACTAGAAACACCGGGGAGCTGTTTTTT. Amino acid sequence: CASKGGETRNTGELFF.

The V and J genes are TRBV7-9 and TRBJ1-2; D call uncertain. Trimming left V 5 bases short and J 3 bases short, with 10 bases between. Germline CDR1 SEHNR, CDR2 FQNEAQ (reference sequence). The CDR3 runs to 13 residues. CDR3 protein: CASSAISDYGYTF. In nucleotides, the CDR3 is TGTGCCAGCAGCGCCATTTCGGACTATGGCTACACCTTC.

The V call is TRBV6-5, the J call TRBJ1-5; D remains unclear. V was clipped by 2 bases and J by 3 bases, with 14 bases between them. This CDR3 is 16 amino acids long. Germline loops: CDR1 MNHEY, CDR2 SVGAGI. CDR3 region: CASSYDLAVNNQPQHF. The CDR3 nucleotides read TGTGCCAGCAGTTACGACCTTGCCGTCAACAATCAGCCCCAGCATTTT.

This clonotype was detected only a few times. V and J are TRBV2 and TRBJ2-3; possibly TRBD2 for D (5 bases). CDR1 SNHLY and CDR2 FYNNEI come from the germline V gene. V lost 4 bases and J lost 4, with 12 bases in between. The CDR3 length is 14 residues. CDR3 DNA: TGTGCCAGCAGTGTTGAGAGGGTGGCAGATACGCAGTATTTT. Protein product: CASSVERVADTQYF.